One and the same sample provided the 9 T cell receptor beta chains below, sequenced in a study of identical twins. TCRdb reanalysed the 5' RACE reads using MiXCR and keeps one entry per CDR3 protein. The profile shows about 700,000 distinct CDR3 sequences, over 8.5% of them singletons. These data also formed part of another study, on yellow fever vaccine responses in identical twins.

Sequencing was done on a sample of PBMCs. The source of these receptors is a woman in her late teens or twenties in good health.

This clonotype showed up just a few times. The chain has TRBV2 and TRBJ2-7; D gene unclear. There are 12 residues in the CDR3. Germline CDR1 is SNHLY and CDR2 is FYNNEI. Trimming left V 3 bases short and J 9 bases short, with 12 bases between. The CDR3 sequence: CASSEGDFGQYF. The DNA of the CDR3 is TGTGCCAGCAGTGAGGGTGATTTTGGGCAGTACTTC.

V is TRBV10-3 and J is TRBJ2-1, with unresolved D. The CDR3 is 15 amino acids. The germline V gene has CDR1 ENHRY and CDR2 SYGVKD. Trimming stripped 0 bases from V and 6 bases from J, with 12 bases between. The CDR3 protein is CAISESRTSSNEQFF. The CDR3 DNA reads as TGTGCCATCAGTGAGTCTCGTACCTCAAGCAATGAGCAGTTCTTC.

This clonotype was seen repeatedly, ten times or more. The genes are TRBV7-6 and TRBJ2-5, with no clear D. The ends were cut back, 1 base at V and 4 bases at J, with 7 bases in the middle. The CDR3 loop spans 13 amino acids. The germline V gene has CDR1 SGHVS and CDR2 FNYEAQ. The CDR3 DNA reads as TGTGCCAGCAGCTTAGTACGACTAGAGACCCAGTACTTC. It specifies CASSLVRLETQYF.

This clonotype was found a few times. The CDR3 coding sequence is TGTGCCAGCAGTCCCCCTGAGGGGGCGGGAGAGACCCAGTACTTC. Protein: CASSPPEGAGETQYF. This chain joins TRBV6-1 and TRBJ2-5; 7 bases line up with TRBD1. This CDR3 spans 15 amino acids. The germline CDR1 and CDR2 sequences are MNHNS and SASEGT. V gave up 5 bases and J gave up 4 bases; unmatched junction bases: 10.

The chain is built from TRBV6-2 or TRBV6-3 and TRBJ2-7; 10 bases map to TRBD1. This CDR3 has 16 residues. Germline CDR1 reads MNHEY; CDR2 reads SVGEGT. Trimming cost V 2 bases and J 4 bases; bases outside gene matches: 8. This CDR3 reads CASSYPRQGASYEQYF. The CDR3 coding sequence is TGTGCCAGCAGTTACCCTCGACAGGGGGCTTCGTACGAGCAGTACTTC.

This clonotype was observed a handful of times. V gene TRBV7-2 combines with J gene TRBJ2-2; TRBD2 agrees at 12 bases. Germline V CDR1 and CDR2: SGHTA, FQGNSA. Unmatched junction bases numbered 8, after V lost 3 bases and J lost 6 bases. CDR3 length: 17 residues. The CDR3 reads CASSFRLAGGKAGELFF. The CDR3 region has the DNA TGTGCCAGCAGCTTTAGGCTAGCGGGGGGGAAGGCCGGGGAGCTGTTTTTT. Filled out from reference TRBV7-2 and TRBJ2-2, the complete variable domain reads GAGVSQSPSNKVTEKGKDVELRCDPISGHTALYWYRQSLGQGLEFLIYFQGNSAPDKSGLPSDRFSAERTGGSVSTLTIQRTQQEDSAVYLCASSFRLAGGKAGELFFGEGSRLTVL.

This clonotype came up a few times. The chain combines TRBV11-1 with TRBJ2-7; D is unresolved. V was pared by 2 bases and J by 1 base, with 27 bases between. Germline-derived CDR1 and CDR2 are SGHAT and FQDESV (reference sequence). The CDR3 is 20 residues long. Here the CDR3 reads CASSLIVGNRKESGSYEQYF. CDR3 DNA sequence: TGTGCCAGCAGCTTAATAGTTGGAAATAGGAAGGAAAGTGGGTCCTACGAGCAGTACTTC. Based on the CDR3 plus reference TRBV11-1 and TRBJ2-7, the full variable domain is EAEVAQSPRYKITEKSQAVAFWCDPISGHATLYWYRQILGQGPELLVQFQDESVVDDSQLPKDRFSAERLKGVDSTLKIQPAELGDSAMYLCASSLIVGNRKESGSYEQYFGPGTRLTVT.

The rearrangement uses TRBV29-1 and TRBJ1-1; no definite D call. CDR1 and CDR2 from the germline V gene are SQVTM and ANQGSEA. Trimming shortened V by 4 bases and J by 1 base, and 7 bases separated the two germline ends. The CDR3 has 12 amino acids. CDR3 in DNA: TGCAGCGTTGCGGAGGGGAACACTGAAGCTTTCTTT. This encodes CSVAEGNTEAFF.

A few counts support this clonotype. The V gene is TRBV10-2, the J gene TRBJ2-1; unclear D gene. The V end was cut by 6 bases, the J end by 8 bases, with 8 bases between. The CDR3 has 11 residues. Germline V gene sequence: CDR1 WSHSY, CDR2 SAAADI. The chain's CDR3 is CASSRADEQFF. CDR3 bases: TGCGCCAGCAGCCGGGCCGATGAGCAGTTCTTC.